The TCR beta chain described here comes from a study of quantifying T cell responses using KT2 cells (dated by TCRdb to between 2016 and 2019). With regard to the full study: RNA was DNase-treated and reverse transcribed with TCR alpha and beta constant-region primers, mostly using SuperScript III. Under optimum conditions, the efficiency of the T4 ligation step was estimated to be more than 8%. To prevent over-amplification, PCR2 was performed as a SYBR Green qPCR and halted at a predetermined fluorescence threshold. The full study reports these points: No side-by-side comparison of the pipeline with other TCR sequencing techniques was included in the study. KT2 sequences were detected down to the lowest spike-in tested, which was about one KT2 cell per 100,000 PBMC. Over several orders of magnitude, the number of KT2 alpha and beta sequences rose linearly with the number of KT2 cells put in. Detection of KT2 sequences showed saturation at very high KT2 spike-in numbers.

Known numbers of KT2, a T cell clone whose TCR had been sequenced previously, were spiked into unfractionated PBMC to test the sensitivity and accuracy of the pipeline. A range of KT2-to-PBMC ratios was produced by mixing KT2 cells with a fixed number of PBMC. About this clonotype: Its antigen has not been determined. Base-call qualities are not available, and no considerably larger clone is one nucleotide away.

The library was obtained by UMI-ligation and nested PCR. A single-stranded oligonucleotide bearing the Illumina SP2 sequence and a UMI was ligated to the 3' end of the cDNA with T4 RNA ligase 1. PCR1 ran around 4 cycles (98°C 15 s, 69°C 30 s, 72°C 40 s); the beta primer was an equimolar mix of RC1.1 and RC1.2 covering TRBC1 and TRBC2. Starting at PCR2, TCR alpha and beta chains were handled separately, and sample indices and Illumina adaptors were added. The UMI was composed of 12 random nucleotides, arranged as two hexamers separated by a spacer, and was positioned after an 8-base spacer. Libraries were sequenced on an Illumina MiSeq using v2 2x251 paired-end chemistry, with around 13 samples typically included per run. To boost diversity, each sequencing library was supplemented with PhiX DNA at roughly 4.5-7%. Per the source publication's procedure: bcl2fastq converted raw reads to FASTQ, and Demultiplexor demultiplexed the reads by dual indices. V and J genes were assigned by Decombinator through tag matching that permitted a single base-pair mismatch. Collapsinator used UMIs to correct both sequencing errors and frequency errors arising from PCR heterogeneity. CDR3Translator converted Decombinator identifiers into nucleotide sequence, translated that sequence into amino acids, and extracted CDR3 based on C- and N-terminal motifs. Each distinct KT2 TCR was counted as one cluster of KT2 sequences that shared a single unique molecular identifier. The raw public reads went through TCRdb reprocessing: fastp at Q25, MiXCR clone calling, in-frame beta chains kept. Here each entry gathers all rows of one CDR3 protein and keeps the most common genes and DNA. The V and J calls reflect TCRdb's pipeline rather than the authors' work. In this sample the table shows approximately 60,000 distinct CDR3 sequences, approximately 13% of which occur a single time. The ten top clones hold about 9% of the sample.

The cysteine opens and the phenylalanine closes a CDR3 of 16 amino acids. Only the CDR3 DNA is retained, 48 bases long and in frame from the first base. The germline V gene encodes CDR1 PRHDT and CDR2 FYEKMQ (reference sequence). V trim: 3 bases; J trim: 1 base; unmatched bases: 3. The chain employs TRBV13 and TRBJ2-2; the central 9 bases match TRBD1. The TCR comes from a human donor. The sample consisted of PBMCs spiked with cells of the T cell clone KT2. The DNA sequence is TGTGCCAGCAGCTTGGACAGGGGAATGAACACCGGGGAGCTGTTTTTT. Its protein is CASSLDRGMNTGELFF.